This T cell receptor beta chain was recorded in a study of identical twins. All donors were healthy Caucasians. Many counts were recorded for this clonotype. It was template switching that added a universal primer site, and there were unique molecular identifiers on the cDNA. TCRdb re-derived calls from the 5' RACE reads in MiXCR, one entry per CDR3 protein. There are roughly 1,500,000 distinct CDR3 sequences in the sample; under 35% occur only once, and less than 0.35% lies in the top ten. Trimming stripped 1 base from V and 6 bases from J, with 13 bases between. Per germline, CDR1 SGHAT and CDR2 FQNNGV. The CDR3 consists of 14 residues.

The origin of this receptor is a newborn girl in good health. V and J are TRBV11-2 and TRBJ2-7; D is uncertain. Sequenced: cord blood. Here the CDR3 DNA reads TGTGCCAGCAGCTTAGTGTCTCCCTCAGGCGAGCAGTACTTC. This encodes CASSLVSPSGEQYF.